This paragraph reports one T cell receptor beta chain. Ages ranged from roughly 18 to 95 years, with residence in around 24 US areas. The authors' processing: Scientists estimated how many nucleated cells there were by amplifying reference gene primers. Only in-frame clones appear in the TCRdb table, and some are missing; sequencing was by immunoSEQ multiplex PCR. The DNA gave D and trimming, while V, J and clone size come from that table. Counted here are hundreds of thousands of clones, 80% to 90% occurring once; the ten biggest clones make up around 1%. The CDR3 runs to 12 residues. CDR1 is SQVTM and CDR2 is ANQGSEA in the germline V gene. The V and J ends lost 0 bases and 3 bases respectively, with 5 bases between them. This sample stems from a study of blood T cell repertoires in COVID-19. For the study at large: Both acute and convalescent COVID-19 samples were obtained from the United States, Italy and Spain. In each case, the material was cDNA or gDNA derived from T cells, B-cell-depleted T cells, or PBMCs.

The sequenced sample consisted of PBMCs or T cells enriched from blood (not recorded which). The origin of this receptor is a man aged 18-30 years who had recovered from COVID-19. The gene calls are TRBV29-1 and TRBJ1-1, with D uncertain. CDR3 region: CSVEEFDTEAFF. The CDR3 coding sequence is TGCAGCGTTGAAGAGTTCGACACTGAAGCTTTCTTT.